The 14 T cell receptor beta chains below come from one sample, sequenced in a study of blood T cell repertoires in COVID-19. Measured with immunoSEQ multiplex PCR; TCRdb has only the in-frame clones, and not every one. The sample has some 200,000 clones, around 82% seen once; the top ten hold around 4.6%. The specimen sequenced was PBMCs or T cells enriched from blood (not recorded which). The receptor source for this set is a woman between 45 and 65 years old who had been exposed to COVID-19.

This chain uses TRBV29-1 with TRBJ1-1; TRBD1 aligns across 7 bases. Germline V gene lookup returns CDR1 SQVTM and CDR2 ANQGSEA. After removal of 4 bases from V and 6 bases from J, the junction contained 11 bases not matched to a gene. This CDR3 region has 14 residues. The DNA for the CDR3 is TGCAGCGTTGGCGCAAGACAGGGAGCCGCTGAAGCTTTCTTT. The encoded protein is CSVGARQGAAEAFF.

The chain carries TRBV6-1 and TRBJ2-5; D unclear. Germline loops: CDR1 MNHNS, CDR2 SASEGT. With 3 bases removed from V and 0 bases from J, the gap between germline ends came to 11 bases. This CDR3 is built from 15 residues. The CDR3 reads CASSDLYSYQETQYF. The DNA of the CDR3 is TGTGCCAGCAGTGACCTTTACAGCTACCAAGAGACCCAGTACTTC.

This clone was observed a few times. The chain joins TRBV28 to TRBJ1-3, with TRBD1 matching over 8 bases. Germline V gene sequence: CDR1 MDHEN, CDR2 SYDVKM. The CDR3 sequence is 14 residues long. V gave up 7 bases and J gave up 4 bases; unmatched junction bases: 6. The CDR3 is CASMGQVAGNTIYF. Written as DNA, the CDR3 is TGTGCCAGCATGGGACAGGTCGCGGGAAACACCATATATTTT.

J is TRBJ1-2 and V is TRBV2; possibly TRBD1 for D (5 bases). CDR3 length equals 14 residues. CDR1 is SNHLY, CDR2 FYNNEI, per germline. With 8 bases removed from V and 0 bases from J, the gap between germline ends came to 13 bases. The CDR3 here is CASLQGRTNYGYTF. The CDR3 DNA reads TGTGCCAGCCTGCAGGGCCGCACTAACTATGGCTACACCTTC. Supplemented by reference TRBV2 and TRBJ1-2, the full variable domain reads EPEVTQTPSHQVTQMGQEVILRCVPISNHLYFYWYRQILGQKVEFLVSFYNNEISEKSEIFDDQFSVERPDGSNFTLKIRSTKLEDSAMYFCASLQGRTNYGYTFGSGTRLTVV.

Remarks on this clone: In the same sample, other DNA sequences code for this CDR3. The CDR3 DNA reads as TGTGCCAGCAGACAGGGCTCTGGAAACACCATATATTTT. Encoded protein: CASRQGSGNTIYF. J is TRBJ1-3 and V is TRBV7-9; a possible D gene is TRBD1 (6 bases). Trimming removed 6 bases at V and 0 bases at J, with 6 bases between. This CDR3 spans 13 amino acids. Germline CDR1 is SEHNR and CDR2 is FQNEAQ (reference sequence).

V is TRBV18 and J is TRBJ1-4; a possible D gene is TRBD1 (5 bases). Germline assignment: CDR1 KGHSH and CDR2 LQKENI. The CDR3 contains 13 residues. The V and J ends lost 4 bases and 4 bases respectively, with 7 bases between them. Here the CDR3 reads CASSRQLNEKLFF. The DNA for the CDR3 is TGTGCCAGCTCACGACAGCTTAATGAAAAACTGTTTTTT.

V gene TRBV10-3 combines with J gene TRBJ2-2, with D maybe TRBD1 (6 bases). Germline CDR1 ENHRY, CDR2 SYGVKD. Trimming took off 11 bases at V and 1 base at J, with 11 bases between the two ends. The CDR3 consists of 13 residues. The CDR3 DNA reads as TGTGCCTTAGGACAGAAGAACACCGGGGAGCTGTTTTTT. Translation: CALGQKNTGELFF.

The chain carries TRBV2 and TRBJ2-2; unclear D gene. V lost 6 bases, J lost 0 bases, and 14 bases lay in between. The germline gives CDR1 SNHLY, CDR2 FYNNEI. CDR3 length: 16 amino acids. CDR3 amino acids: CASRPRMQTNTGELFF. The CDR3 region has the DNA TGTGCCAGCAGGCCCCGTATGCAGACGAACACCGGGGAGCTGTTTTTT.

The CDR3 bases are TGTGCCAGCAGCGAGGGGACACGGGAGAACACTGAAGCTTTCTTT. Translation: CASSEGTRENTEAFF. V gene TRBV9 combines with J gene TRBJ1-1; maybe TRBD1 (6 bases). CDR1 is SGDLS, CDR2 YYNGEE, per germline. CDR3 size: 15 residues. V was trimmed by 3 bases and J by 1 base, leaving 13 bases between them.

This chain joins TRBV6-4 and TRBJ2-3; 9 nucleotides line up with TRBD2. In germline, CDR1 is MRHNA, CDR2 SNTAGT. After removal of 10 bases from V and 2 bases from J, the junction contained 13 bases not matched to a gene. The CDR3 contains 16 residues. CDR3 sequence: CANLPLAGAPTDTQYF. Written as DNA, the CDR3 is TGTGCCAACCTACCTTTAGCGGGGGCCCCCACAGATACGCAGTATTTT.

The chain has TRBV2 and TRBJ2-2; TRBD1 agrees at 8 bases. Losses at the gene ends were 1 base for V and 5 bases for J; bases not matched to a gene: 3. The germline gives CDR1 SNHLY, CDR2 FYNNEI. This CDR3 is built from 15 residues. DNA for the CDR3: TGTGCCAGCAGTGAAGTGACAGGGGTAACCGGGGAGCTGTTTTTT. Its protein is CASSEVTGVTGELFF.

V usage is TRBV7-8 and J usage is TRBJ2-7; D possibly corresponds to TRBD1 (6 bases). Germline V gene lookup returns CDR1 SGHVS and CDR2 FQNEAQ. V lost 2 bases, J lost 2 bases, and 16 bases lay in between. The CDR3 contains 16 residues. The CDR3 is CASSLLPGQGPYEQYF. The CDR3 DNA follows: TGTGCCAGCAGCTTACTTCCGGGACAAGGACCCTACGAGCAGTACTTC.

The chain recombines TRBV27 with TRBJ1-5; D is undetermined. With 5 bases removed from V and 4 bases from J, the gap between germline ends came to 21 bases. The CDR3 extends over 17 amino acids. Germline CDR1 MNHEY, CDR2 SMNVEV (reference sequence). The chain's CDR3 is CASSPRSGLLSNQPQHF. CDR3 coding DNA: TGTGCCAGCAGTCCCAGAAGCGGTTTGCTATCTAATCAGCCCCAGCATTTT.

The rearrangement links TRBV2 to TRBJ2-5; 8 nucleotides match TRBD1. This CDR3 region has 13 residues. V gave up 4 bases and J gave up 4 bases; unmatched junction bases: 2. CDR1 is SNHLY, CDR2 FYNNEI, per germline. The CDR3 sequence: CASSGGQVETQYF. CDR3 coding DNA: TGTGCCAGCAGTGGGGGACAGGTAGAGACCCAGTACTTC.